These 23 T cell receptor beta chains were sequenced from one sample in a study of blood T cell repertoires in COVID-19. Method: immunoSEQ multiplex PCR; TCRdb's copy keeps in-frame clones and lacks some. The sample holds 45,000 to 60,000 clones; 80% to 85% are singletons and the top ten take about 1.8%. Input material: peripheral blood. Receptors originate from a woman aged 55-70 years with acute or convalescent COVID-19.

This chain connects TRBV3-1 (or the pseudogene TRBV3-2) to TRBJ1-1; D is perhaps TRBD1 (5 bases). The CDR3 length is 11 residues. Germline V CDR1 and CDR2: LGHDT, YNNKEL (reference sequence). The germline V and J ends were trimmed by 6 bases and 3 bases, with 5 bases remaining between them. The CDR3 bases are TGTGCCAGCAGGGGGCACACTGAAGCTTTCTTT. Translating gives CASRGHTEAFF.

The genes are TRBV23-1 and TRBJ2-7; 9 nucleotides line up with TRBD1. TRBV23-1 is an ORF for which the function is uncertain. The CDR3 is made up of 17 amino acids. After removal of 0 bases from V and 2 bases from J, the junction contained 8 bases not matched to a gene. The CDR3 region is CASSQSGRGQGAYEQYF. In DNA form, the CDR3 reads TGCGCCAGCAGTCAATCGGGGAGGGGACAGGGAGCCTACGAGCAGTACTTC.

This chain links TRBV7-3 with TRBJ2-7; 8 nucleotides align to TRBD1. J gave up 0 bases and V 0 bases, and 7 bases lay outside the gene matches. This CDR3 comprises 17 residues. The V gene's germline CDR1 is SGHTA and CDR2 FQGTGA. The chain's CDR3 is CASSLTSGQASSYEQYF. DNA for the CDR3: TGTGCCAGCAGCTTAACTTCGGGACAGGCCAGCTCCTACGAGCAGTACTTC.

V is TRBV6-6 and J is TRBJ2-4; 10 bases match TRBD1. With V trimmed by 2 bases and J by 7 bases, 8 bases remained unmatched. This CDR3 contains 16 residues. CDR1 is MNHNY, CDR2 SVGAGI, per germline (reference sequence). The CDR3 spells CASSYPGTGAGNIQYF. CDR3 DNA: TGTGCCAGCAGTTACCCCGGGACAGGGGCCGGGAACATTCAGTACTTC.

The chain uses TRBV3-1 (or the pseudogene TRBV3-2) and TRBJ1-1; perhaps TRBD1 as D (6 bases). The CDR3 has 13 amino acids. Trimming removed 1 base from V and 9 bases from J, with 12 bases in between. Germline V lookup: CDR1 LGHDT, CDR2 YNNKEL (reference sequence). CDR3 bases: TGTGCCAGCAGCCAAGTACCGGGGGGCAAAGCTTTCTTT. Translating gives CASSQVPGGKAFF.

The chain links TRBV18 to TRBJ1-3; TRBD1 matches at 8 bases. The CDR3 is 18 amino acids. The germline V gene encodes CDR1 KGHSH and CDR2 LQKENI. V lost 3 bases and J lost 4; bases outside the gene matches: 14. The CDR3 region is CASSPIVGQGQRGNTIYF. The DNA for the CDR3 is TGTGCCAGCTCACCCATTGTTGGACAGGGTCAAAGAGGAAACACCATATATTTT.

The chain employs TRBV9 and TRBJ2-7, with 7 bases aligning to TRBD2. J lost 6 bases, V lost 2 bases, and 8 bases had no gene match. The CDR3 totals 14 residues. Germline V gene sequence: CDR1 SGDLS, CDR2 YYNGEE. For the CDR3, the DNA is TGTGCCAGCAGCGTTGGGCTATGGGGGGGCGAGCAGTACTTC. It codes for CASSVGLWGGEQYF.

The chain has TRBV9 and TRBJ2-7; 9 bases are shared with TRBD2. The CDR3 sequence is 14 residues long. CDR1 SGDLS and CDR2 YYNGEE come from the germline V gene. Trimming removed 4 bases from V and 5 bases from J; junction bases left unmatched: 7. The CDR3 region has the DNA TGTGCCAGCAGCCTAGCGGGACAGTTCAACGAGCAGTACTTC. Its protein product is CASSLAGQFNEQYF.

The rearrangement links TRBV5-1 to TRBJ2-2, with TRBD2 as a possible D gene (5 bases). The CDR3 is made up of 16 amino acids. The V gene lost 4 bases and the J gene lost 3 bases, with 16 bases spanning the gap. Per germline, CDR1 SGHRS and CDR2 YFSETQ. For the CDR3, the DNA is TGCGCCAGCAGCCCATTGGGGAGCTTGGACACCGGGGAGCTGTTTTTT. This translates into CASSPLGSLDTGELFF. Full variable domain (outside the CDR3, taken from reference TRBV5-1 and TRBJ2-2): KAGVTQTPRYLIKTRGQQVTLSCSPISGHRSVSWYQQTPGQGLQFLFEYFSETQRNKGNFPGRFSGRQFSNSRSEMNVSTLELGDSALYLCASSPLGSLDTGELFFGEGSRLTVL.

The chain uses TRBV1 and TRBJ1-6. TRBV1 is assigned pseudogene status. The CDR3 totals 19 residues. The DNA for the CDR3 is TGCACCAGCAGCCACCTCGGGGTCGGGAAGGATAATCTGCATTCACCCCTCCACTTT. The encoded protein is CTSSHLGVGKDNLHSPLHF.

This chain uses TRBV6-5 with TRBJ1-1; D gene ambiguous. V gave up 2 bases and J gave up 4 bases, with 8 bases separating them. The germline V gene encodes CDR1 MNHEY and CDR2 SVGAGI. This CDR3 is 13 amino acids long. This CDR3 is CASSYEGGTEAFF. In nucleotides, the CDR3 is TGTGCCAGCAGTTACGAAGGAGGCACTGAAGCTTTCTTT.

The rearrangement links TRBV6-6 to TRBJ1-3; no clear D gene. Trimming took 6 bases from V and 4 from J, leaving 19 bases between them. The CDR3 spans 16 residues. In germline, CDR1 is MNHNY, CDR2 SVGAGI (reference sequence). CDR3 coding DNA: TGTGCCAGCAGCATCGTGGACTCTCAGGCAGGAAACACCATATATTTT. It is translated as CASSIVDSQAGNTIYF.

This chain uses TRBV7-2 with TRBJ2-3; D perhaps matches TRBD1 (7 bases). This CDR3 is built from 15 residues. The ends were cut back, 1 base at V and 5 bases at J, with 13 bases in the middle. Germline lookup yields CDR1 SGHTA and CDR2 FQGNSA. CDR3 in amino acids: CASSLVPGGRDTQYF. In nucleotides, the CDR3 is TGTGCCAGCAGCTTAGTCCCAGGGGGGAGAGATACGCAGTATTTT.

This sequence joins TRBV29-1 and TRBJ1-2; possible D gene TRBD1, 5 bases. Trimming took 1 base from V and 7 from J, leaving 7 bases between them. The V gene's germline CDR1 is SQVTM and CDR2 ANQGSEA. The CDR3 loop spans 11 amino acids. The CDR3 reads CSVEGGSGYTF. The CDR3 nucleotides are TGCAGCGTTGAAGGGGGCTCTGGCTACACCTTC. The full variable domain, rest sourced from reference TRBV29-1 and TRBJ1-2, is SAVISQKPSRDICQRGTSLTIQCQVDSQVTMMFWYRQQPGQSLTLIATANQGSEATYESGFVIDKFPISRPNLTFSTLTVSNMSPEDSSIYLCSVEGGSGYTFGSGTRLTVV.

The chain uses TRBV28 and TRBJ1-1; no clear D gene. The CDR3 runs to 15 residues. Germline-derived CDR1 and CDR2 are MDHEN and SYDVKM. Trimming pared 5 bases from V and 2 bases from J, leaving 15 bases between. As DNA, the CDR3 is TGTGCCAGCAGTATCGAGGGATATTACAACACTGAAGCTTTCTTT. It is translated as CASSIEGYYNTEAFF. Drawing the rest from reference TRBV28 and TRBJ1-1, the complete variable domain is DVKVTQSSRYLVKRTGEKVFLECVQDMDHENMFWYRQDPGLGLRLIYFSYDVKMKEKGDIPEGYSVSREKKERFSLILESASTNQTSMYLCASSIEGYYNTEAFFGQGTRLTVV.

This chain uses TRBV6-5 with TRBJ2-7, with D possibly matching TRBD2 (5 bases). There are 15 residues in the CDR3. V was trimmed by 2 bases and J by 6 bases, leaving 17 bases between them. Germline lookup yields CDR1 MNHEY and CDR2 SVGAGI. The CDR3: CASSYGRGAAIEQYF. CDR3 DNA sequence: TGTGCCAGCAGTTACGGACGGGGAGCGGCGATCGAGCAGTACTTC.

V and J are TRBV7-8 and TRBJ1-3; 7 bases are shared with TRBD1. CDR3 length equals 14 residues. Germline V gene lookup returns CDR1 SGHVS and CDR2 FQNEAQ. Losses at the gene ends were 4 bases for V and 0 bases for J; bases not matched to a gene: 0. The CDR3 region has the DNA TGTGCCAGCAGCTACAGGGGCTCTGGAAACACCATATATTTT. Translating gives CASSYRGSGNTIYF.

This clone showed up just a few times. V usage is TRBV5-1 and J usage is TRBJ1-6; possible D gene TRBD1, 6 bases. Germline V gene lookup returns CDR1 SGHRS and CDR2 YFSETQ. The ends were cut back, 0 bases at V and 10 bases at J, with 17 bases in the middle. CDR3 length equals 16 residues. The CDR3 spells CASSLVGEGGESPLHF. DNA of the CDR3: TGCGCCAGCAGCTTGGTGGGGGAAGGGGGTGAGTCACCCCTCCACTTT.

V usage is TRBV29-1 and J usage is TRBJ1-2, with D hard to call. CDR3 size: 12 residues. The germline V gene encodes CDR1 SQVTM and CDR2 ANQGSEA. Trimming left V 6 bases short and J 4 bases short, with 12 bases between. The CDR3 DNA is TGCAGCGTCGAAAGAGGCGGCTATGGCTACACCTTC. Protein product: CSVERGGYGYTF.

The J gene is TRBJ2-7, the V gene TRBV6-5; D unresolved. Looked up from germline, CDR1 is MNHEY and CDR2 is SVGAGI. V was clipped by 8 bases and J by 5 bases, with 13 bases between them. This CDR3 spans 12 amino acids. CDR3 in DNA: TGTGCCAGCCAGGCCCCGATCGACGAGCAGTACTTC. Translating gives CASQAPIDEQYF.

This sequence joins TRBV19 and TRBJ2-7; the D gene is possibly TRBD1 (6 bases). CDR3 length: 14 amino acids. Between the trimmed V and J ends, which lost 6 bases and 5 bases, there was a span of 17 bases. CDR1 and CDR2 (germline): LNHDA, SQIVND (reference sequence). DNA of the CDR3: TGTGCCAGTAGCCGACAGGCCAATAAGGACGAGCAGTACTTC. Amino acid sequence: CASSRQANKDEQYF.

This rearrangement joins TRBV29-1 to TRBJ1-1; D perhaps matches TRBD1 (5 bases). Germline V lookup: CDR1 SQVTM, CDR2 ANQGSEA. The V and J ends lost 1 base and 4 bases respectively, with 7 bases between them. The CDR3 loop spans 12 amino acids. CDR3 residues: CSVEAGGTEAFF. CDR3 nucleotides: TGCAGCGTTGAAGCGGGGGGCACTGAAGCTTTCTTT. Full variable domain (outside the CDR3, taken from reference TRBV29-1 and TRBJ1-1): SAVISQKPSRDICQRGTSLTIQCQVDSQVTMMFWYRQQPGQSLTLIATANQGSEATYESGFVIDKFPISRPNLTFSTLTVSNMSPEDSSIYLCSVEAGGTEAFFGQGTRLTVV.

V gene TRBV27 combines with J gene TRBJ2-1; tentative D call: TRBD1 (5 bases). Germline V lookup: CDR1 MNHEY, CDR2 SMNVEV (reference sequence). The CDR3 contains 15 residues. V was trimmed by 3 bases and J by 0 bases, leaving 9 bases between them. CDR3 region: CASSFRVSSYNEQFF. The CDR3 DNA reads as TGTGCCAGCAGTTTCAGGGTCAGCTCCTACAATGAGCAGTTCTTC.